This T cell receptor (beta chain) was profiled in a study of shared clonotypes between healthy human individuals. The overall study: There were three CD4 naive, three CD4 memory, two CD8 naive and one CD8 memory plates per donor.

Naive CD8 cells lacked CD45RO, underwent positive selection for CCR7 and left out terminally differentiated effector memory CD45RA+ cells. As regards this clone: The antigen is not known.

From germline, CDR1 is SGHTS and CDR2 YDEGEE. This CDR3 contains 13 residues. V lost 1 base and J 7 bases, leaving 11 bases between the germline ends. Study findings and constraints: Sequencing depth was expected to affect clonotype sharing among donors. A reduction in generation probabilities was seen for non-shared clonotypes relative to those shared by all four donors. Across subsets, estimated richness was generally greater for naive than for memory populations.

Profiling relied on immunoSEQ multiplex PCR, and the TCRdb table lists in-frame clones only, not all of them. This sample has 2 million to 2.5 million clones; about 93% occur once, and the top ten carry around 1.7%. The rearrangement uses TRBV5-8 and TRBJ1-1; D not resolved. Source material: naive CD8+ T cells from PBMCs. The sequence derives from a man between 18 and 35 years old in good health. Some clones in this sample may be carry-over from other donors' samples. The CDR3 protein is CASSLWAANEAFF. The CDR3 DNA reads TGTGCCAGCAGCTTGTGGGCAGCCAATGAAGCTTTCTTT.